This TCR beta chain was sequenced for a study of cytomegalovirus exposure and HLA in healthy donors. Regarding the study as a whole: TCR beta V segments were, for the most part, productive about 87% or about 30% of the time in an earlier analysis.

This CDR3 spans 16 amino acids. Germline values: CDR1 SGHRS, CDR2 YFSETQ. J gave up 0 bases and V 0 bases, and 6 bases lay outside the gene matches. To note about this clone: Its specificity is not known.

The donors gave bone marrow, and they were healthy. PCR primers comprised 60 Vbeta and 13 Jbeta primers. The method was immunoSEQ multiplex PCR; TCRdb's version includes in-frame clones alone and lacks a portion of them. The sample shows 95,000 to 150,000 clones, 81% of them seen only once. What was sequenced was PBMCs. The chain combines TRBV5-1 with TRBJ2-7, with TRBD2 matching over 7 bases. The sequence came from a man aged 18 to 35 in good health and CMV-seropositive. The DNA of the CDR3 is TGCGCCAGCAGCTTGGTTTCTAGCGGAAGCTCCTACGAGCAGTACTTC. Residues: CASSLVSSGSSYEQYF.